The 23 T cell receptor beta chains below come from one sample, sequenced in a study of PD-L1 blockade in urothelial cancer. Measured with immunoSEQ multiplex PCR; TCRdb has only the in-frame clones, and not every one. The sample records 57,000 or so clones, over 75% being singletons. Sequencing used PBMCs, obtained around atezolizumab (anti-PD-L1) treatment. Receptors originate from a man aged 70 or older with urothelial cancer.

CDR3 sequence reads: CAWSLPRGGRPYNEQFF. The CDR3 nucleotides read TGTGCCTGGAGTTTACCTCGGGGTGGAAGACCCTACAATGAGCAGTTCTTC. The gene calls are TRBV30 and TRBJ2-1; a possible D gene is TRBD2 (5 bases). V was cut by 2 bases and J by 2 bases, with 19 bases left in between. CDR3 length: 17 residues. The germline V gene encodes CDR1 GTSNPN and CDR2 SVGIG (reference sequence).

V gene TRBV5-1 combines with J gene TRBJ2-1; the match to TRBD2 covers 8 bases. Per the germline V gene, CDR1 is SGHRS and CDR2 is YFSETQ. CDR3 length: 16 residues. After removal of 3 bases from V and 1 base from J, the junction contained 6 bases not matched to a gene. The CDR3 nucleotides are TGCGCCAGCAGCTGGGGCGGGACTAGGTCCTACAATGAGCAGTTCTTC. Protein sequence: CASSWGGTRSYNEQFF. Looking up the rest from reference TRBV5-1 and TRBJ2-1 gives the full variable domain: KAGVTQTPRYLIKTRGQQVTLSCSPISGHRSVSWYQQTPGQGLQFLFEYFSETQRNKGNFPGRFSGRQFSNSRSEMNVSTLELGDSALYLCASSWGGTRSYNEQFFGPGTRLTVL.

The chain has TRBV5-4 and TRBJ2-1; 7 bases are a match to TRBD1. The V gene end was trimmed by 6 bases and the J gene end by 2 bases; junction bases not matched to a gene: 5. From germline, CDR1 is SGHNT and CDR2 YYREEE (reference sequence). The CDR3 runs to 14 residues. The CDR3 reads CASTRQGAYNEQFF. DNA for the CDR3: TGTGCCAGCACCAGACAGGGAGCCTACAATGAGCAGTTCTTC.

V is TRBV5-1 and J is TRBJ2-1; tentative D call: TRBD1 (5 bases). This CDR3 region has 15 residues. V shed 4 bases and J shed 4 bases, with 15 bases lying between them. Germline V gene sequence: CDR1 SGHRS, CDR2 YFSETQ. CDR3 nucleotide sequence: TGCGCCAGCAGCGGCTCAGGGAATGCTTACAATGAGCAGTTCTTC. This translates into CASSGSGNAYNEQFF.

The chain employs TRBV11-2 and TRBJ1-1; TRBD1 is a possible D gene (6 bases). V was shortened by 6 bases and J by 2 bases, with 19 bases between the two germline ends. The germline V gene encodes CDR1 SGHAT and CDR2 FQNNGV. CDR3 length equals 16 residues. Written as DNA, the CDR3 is TGTGCCAGCAGTCCCACCAGGGGCCAGATAAACACTGAAGCTTTCTTT. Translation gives CASSPTRGQINTEAFF.

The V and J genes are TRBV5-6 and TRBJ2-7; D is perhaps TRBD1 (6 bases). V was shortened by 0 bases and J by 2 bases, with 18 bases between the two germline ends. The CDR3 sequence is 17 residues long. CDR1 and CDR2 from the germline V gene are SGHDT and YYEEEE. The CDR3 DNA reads TGTGCCAGCAGCTTGGGGGGGCAGATTCATGATACCTACGAGCAGTACTTC. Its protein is CASSLGGQIHDTYEQYF.

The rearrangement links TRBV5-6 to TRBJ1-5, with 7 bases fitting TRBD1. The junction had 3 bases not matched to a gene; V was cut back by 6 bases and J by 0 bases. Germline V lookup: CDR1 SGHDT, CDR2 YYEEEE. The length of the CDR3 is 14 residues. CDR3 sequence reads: CASTQGISNQPQHF. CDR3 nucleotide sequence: TGTGCCAGCACACAGGGGATTAGCAATCAGCCCCAGCATTTT.

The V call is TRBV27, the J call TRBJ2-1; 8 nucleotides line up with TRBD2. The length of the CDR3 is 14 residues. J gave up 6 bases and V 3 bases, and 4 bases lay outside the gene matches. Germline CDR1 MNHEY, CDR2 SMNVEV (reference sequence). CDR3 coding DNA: TGTGCCAGCAGTTTCGGGCGGGAGGTCAATGAGCAGTTCTTC. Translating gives CASSFGREVNEQFF.

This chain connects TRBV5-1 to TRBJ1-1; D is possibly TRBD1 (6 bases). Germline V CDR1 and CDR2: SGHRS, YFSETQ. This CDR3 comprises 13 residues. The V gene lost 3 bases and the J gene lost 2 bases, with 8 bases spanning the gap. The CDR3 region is CASSWDINTEAFF. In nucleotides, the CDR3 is TGCGCCAGCAGCTGGGACATTAACACTGAAGCTTTCTTT.

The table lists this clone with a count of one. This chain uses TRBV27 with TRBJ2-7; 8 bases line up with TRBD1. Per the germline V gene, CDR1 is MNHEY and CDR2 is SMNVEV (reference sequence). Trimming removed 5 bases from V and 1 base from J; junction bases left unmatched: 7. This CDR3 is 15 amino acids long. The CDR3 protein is CASSAQTGASYEQYF. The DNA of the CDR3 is TGTGCCAGCAGTGCGCAGACAGGGGCTTCCTACGAGCAGTACTTC.

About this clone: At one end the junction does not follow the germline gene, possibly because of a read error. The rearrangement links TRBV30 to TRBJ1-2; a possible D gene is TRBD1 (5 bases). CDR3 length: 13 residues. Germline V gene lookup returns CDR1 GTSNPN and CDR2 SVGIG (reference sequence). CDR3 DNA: TGTGCCTGGGGTGTCGACAGACCCTATGGCTACACCTTC. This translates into CAWGVDRPYGYTF.

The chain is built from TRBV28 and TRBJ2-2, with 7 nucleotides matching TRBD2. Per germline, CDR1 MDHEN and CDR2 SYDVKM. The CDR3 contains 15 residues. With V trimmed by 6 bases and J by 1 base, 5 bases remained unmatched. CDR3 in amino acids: CASSTPGGNTGELFF. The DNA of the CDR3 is TGTGCCAGCAGCACCCCGGGGGGGAACACCGGGGAGCTGTTTTTT. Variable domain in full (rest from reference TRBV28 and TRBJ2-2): DVKVTQSSRYLVKRTGEKVFLECVQDMDHENMFWYRQDPGLGLRLIYFSYDVKMKEKGDIPEGYSVSREKKERFSLILESASTNQTSMYLCASSTPGGNTGELFFGEGSRLTVL.

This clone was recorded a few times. DNA for the CDR3: TGTGCCAGCAGGGAGGGCGGCAATCAGCCCCAGCATTTT. It encodes CASREGGNQPQHF. The chain combines TRBV27 with TRBJ1-5, with D uncertain. The CDR3 is 13 amino acids. Germline values: CDR1 MNHEY, CDR2 SMNVEV (reference sequence). The germline V and J ends were trimmed by 6 bases and 2 bases, with 8 bases remaining between them.

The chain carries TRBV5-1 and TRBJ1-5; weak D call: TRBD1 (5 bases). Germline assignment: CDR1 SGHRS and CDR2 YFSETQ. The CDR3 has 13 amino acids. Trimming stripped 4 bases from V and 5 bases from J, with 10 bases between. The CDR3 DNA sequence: TGCGCCAGCAGCACCGTAGGGGATCAGCCCCAGCATTTT. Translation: CASSTVGDQPQHF.

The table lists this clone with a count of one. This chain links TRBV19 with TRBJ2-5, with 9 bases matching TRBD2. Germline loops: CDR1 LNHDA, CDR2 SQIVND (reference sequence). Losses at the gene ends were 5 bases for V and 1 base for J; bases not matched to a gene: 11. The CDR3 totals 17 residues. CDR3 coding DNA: TGTGCCAGTAGTTCAGGGACTAGCCCGAGCCCCCAAGAGACCCAGTACTTC. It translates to CASSSGTSPSPQETQYF. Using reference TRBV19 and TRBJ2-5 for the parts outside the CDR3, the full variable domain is DGGITQSPKYLFRKEGQNVTLSCEQNLNHDAMYWYRQDPGQGLRLIYYSQIVNDFQKGDIAEGYSVSREKKESFPLTVTSAQKNPTAFYLCASSSGTSPSPQETQYFGPGTRLLVL.

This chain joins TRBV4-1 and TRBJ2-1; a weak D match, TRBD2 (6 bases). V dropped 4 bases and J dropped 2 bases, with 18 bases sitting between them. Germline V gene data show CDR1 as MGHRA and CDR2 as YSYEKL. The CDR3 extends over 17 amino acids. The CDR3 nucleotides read TGCGCCAGCAGCCTAGAGCCGGGACTCGAGACCTACAATGAGCAGTTCTTC. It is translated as CASSLEPGLETYNEQFF.

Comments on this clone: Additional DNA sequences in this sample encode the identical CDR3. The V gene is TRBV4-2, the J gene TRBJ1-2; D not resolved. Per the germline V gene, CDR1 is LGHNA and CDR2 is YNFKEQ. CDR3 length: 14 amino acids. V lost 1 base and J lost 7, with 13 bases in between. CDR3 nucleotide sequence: TGTGCCAGCAGCCAAGCCCCAGGCGGGCCTGGCTACACCTTC. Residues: CASSQAPGGPGYTF.

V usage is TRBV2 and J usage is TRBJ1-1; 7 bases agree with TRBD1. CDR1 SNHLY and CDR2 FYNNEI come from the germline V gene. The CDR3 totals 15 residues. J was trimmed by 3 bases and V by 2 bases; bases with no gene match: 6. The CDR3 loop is CASSEQGGRYTEAFF. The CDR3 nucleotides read TGTGCCAGCAGTGAACAGGGGGGACGGTACACTGAAGCTTTCTTT.

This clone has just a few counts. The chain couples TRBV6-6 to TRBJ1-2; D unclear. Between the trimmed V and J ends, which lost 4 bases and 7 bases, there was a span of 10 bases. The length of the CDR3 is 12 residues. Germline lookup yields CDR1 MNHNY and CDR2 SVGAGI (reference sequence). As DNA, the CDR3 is TGTGCCAGCAGTTCCCCCTCCGGTGGCTACACCTTC. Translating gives CASSSPSGGYTF.

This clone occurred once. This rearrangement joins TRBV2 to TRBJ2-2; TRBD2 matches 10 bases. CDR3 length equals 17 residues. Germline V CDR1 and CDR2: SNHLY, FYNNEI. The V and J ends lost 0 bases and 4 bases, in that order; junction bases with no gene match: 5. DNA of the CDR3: TGTGCCAGCAGTGAAGCGCTTAGCGGGAGGCTCACCGGGGAGCTGTTTTTT. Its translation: CASSEALSGRLTGELFF.

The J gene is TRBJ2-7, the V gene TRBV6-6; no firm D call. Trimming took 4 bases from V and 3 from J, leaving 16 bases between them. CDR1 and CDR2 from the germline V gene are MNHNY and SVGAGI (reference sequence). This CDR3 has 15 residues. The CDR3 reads CASSSPGQSGYEQYF. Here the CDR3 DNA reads TGTGCCAGCAGTTCACCGGGTCAATCGGGCTACGAGCAGTACTTC.

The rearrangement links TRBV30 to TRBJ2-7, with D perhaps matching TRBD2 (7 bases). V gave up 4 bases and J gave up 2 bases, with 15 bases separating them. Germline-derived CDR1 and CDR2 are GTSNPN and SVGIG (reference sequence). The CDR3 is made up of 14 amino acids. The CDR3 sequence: CAWKGGTTAYEQYF. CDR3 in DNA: TGTGCCTGGAAAGGGGGGACTACGGCCTACGAGCAGTACTTC.

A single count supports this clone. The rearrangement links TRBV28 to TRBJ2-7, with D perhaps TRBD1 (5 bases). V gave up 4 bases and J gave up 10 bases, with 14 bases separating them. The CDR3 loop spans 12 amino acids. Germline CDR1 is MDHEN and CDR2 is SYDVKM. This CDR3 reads CASSSGFGDQYF. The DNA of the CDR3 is TGTGCCAGCAGTTCAGGGTTTGGTGATCAGTACTTC.